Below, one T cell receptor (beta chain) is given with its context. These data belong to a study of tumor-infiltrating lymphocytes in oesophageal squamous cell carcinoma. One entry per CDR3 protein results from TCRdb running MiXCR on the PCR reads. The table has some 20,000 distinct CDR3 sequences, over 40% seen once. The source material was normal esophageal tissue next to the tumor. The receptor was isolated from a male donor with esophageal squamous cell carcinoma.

The CDR3 nucleotides are TGTGCCAGCAGCGAACAGGGAACAGGGGAGCTGTTTTTT. It specifies CASSEQGTGELFF. V gene TRBV9 combines with J gene TRBJ2-2, with a possible D match to TRBD1 (6 bases). Germline V gene sequence: CDR1 SGDLS, CDR2 YYNGEE. The V and J ends lost 3 bases and 8 bases respectively, with 11 bases between them. The CDR3 is 13 amino acids. Full variable domain (outside the CDR3, taken from reference TRBV9 and TRBJ2-2): DSGVTQTPKHLITATGQRVTLRCSPRSGDLSVYWYQQSLDQGLQFLIQYYNGEERAKGNILERFSAQQFPDLHSELNLSSLELGDSALYFCASSEQGTGELFFGEGSRLTVL.